The 6 T cell receptor beta chains listed next were all sequenced from one sample in a study of T cell responses to AZD1222 COVID-19 vaccine. Sequencing was performed with immunoSEQ multiplex PCR; in TCRdb, only in-frame clones are kept and a portion is missing. This table holds 120,000 to 150,000 clones, about 93% found once. Specimen: peripheral blood, collected on day 0 of AZD1222 vaccination. The receptors come from an adult in good health.

The rearrangement links TRBV2 to TRBJ1-1; 10 bases match TRBD1. Trimming cost V 7 bases and J 2 bases; bases outside gene matches: 7. The CDR3 length is 15 residues. From germline, CDR1 is SNHLY and CDR2 FYNNEI. The CDR3 spells CASTTGQGFNTEAFF. For the CDR3, the DNA is TGTGCCAGCACCACGGGACAGGGGTTTAACACTGAAGCTTTCTTT.

V usage is TRBV6-5 and J usage is TRBJ1-5; 7 nucleotides align to TRBD1. Germline assignment: CDR1 MNHEY and CDR2 SVGAGI. The length of the CDR3 is 15 residues. The trim removed 0 bases at V and 6 bases at J, leaving 5 bases unmatched. DNA for the CDR3: TGTGCCAGCAGTTACTCGAAGGCAGGGGGTCAGCCCCAGCATTTT. Translation gives CASSYSKAGGQPQHF.

The chain joins TRBV6-5 to TRBJ1-1, with TRBD1 matching over 7 bases. There are 14 residues in the CDR3. The trim removed 0 bases at V and 5 bases at J, leaving 3 bases unmatched. Germline V gene sequence: CDR1 MNHEY, CDR2 SVGAGI. As DNA, the CDR3 is TGTGCCAGCAGTTACTCAGGGGGCAATACTGAAGCTTTCTTT. This encodes CASSYSGGNTEAFF.

This clone has a single count. This rearrangement joins TRBV2 to TRBJ1-4; 7 bases line up with TRBD1. The CDR3 extends over 12 amino acids. Per the germline V gene, CDR1 is SNHLY and CDR2 is FYNNEI. Trimming took 6 bases from V and 5 from J; bases not matched to a gene: 0. CDR3 residues: CASRDRNEKLFF. DNA for the CDR3: TGTGCCAGCAGGGACAGGAATGAAAAACTGTTTTTT.

The chain carries TRBV2 and TRBJ1-2, with 9 bases lining up with TRBD1. The V segment lost 7 bases and the J segment 5 bases; nucleotides outside the gene matches: 8. Germline CDR1 and CDR2: SNHLY and FYNNEI. The CDR3 extends over 14 amino acids. CDR3 DNA: TGTGCCAGCACTGCCGGGACAGGGAATTATGGCTACACCTTC. Protein sequence: CASTAGTGNYGYTF. Full variable domain (remainder filled in from reference TRBV2 and TRBJ1-2): EPEVTQTPSHQVTQMGQEVILRCVPISNHLYFYWYRQILGQKVEFLVSFYNNEISEKSEIFDDQFSVERPDGSNFTLKIRSTKLEDSAMYFCASTAGTGNYGYTFGSGTRLTVV.

The chain is built from TRBV20-1 and TRBJ2-4; D possibly corresponds to TRBD1 (6 bases). The CDR3 loop spans 14 amino acids. The V end lost 3 bases, the J end lost 1 base, and 10 bases lay between the germline ends. The germline gives CDR1 DFQATT, CDR2 SNEGSKA (reference sequence). The CDR3 spells CSASGGWAKNIQYF. As DNA, the CDR3 is TGCAGTGCTAGTGGGGGCTGGGCCAAAAACATTCAGTACTTC.